These 8 T cell receptor beta chains originate from one sample sequenced in a study of cytomegalovirus exposure and HLA in healthy donors. In the PCR, 60 Vbeta and 13 Jbeta primers were used. Using immunoSEQ multiplex PCR, the repertoire was profiled, and TCRdb retains in-frame clones only, with some absent. The data hold about 150,000 clones, with about 79% observed a single time. Sequencing was performed on PBMCs. The receptors originated from a woman aged 25 to 39 in good health and CMV-seronegative.

This chain joins TRBV11-2 and TRBJ1-1, with 8 positions matching TRBD1. Germline CDR1 is SGHAT and CDR2 is FQNNGV. With V trimmed by 5 bases and J by 4 bases, 6 bases remained unmatched. This CDR3 contains 14 residues. The CDR3 loop is CASSQVRGPTEAFF. The DNA of the CDR3 is TGTGCCAGCAGCCAAGTCAGGGGGCCCACTGAAGCTTTCTTT.

This sequence joins TRBV11-2 and TRBJ1-3; 8 bases fit TRBD1. CDR3 length: 14 amino acids. With 5 bases clipped from V and 7 bases from J, the junction kept 7 bases outside the gene matches. Germline V gives CDR1 SGHAT, CDR2 FQNNGV. CDR3 sequence reads: CASSPGQGPNTIYF. In DNA form, the CDR3 reads TGTGCCAGCAGCCCCGGACAGGGTCCGAACACCATATATTTT.

The chain uses TRBV6-5 and TRBJ2-3, with D perhaps TRBD2 (5 bases). V lost 0 bases and J 0 bases, leaving 10 bases between the germline ends. Germline V gene data show CDR1 as MNHEY and CDR2 as SVGAGI. The CDR3 length is 16 residues. The CDR3 here is CASSYSSGGSTDTQYF. CDR3 nucleotides: TGTGCCAGCAGTTACTCGAGCGGAGGAAGCACAGATACGCAGTATTTT.

V usage is TRBV10-2 and J usage is TRBJ1-5; 7 bases line up with TRBD1. Germline trimming cut 10 bases from V and 0 bases from J; bases unmatched to any gene: 6. Germline values: CDR1 WSHSY, CDR2 SAAADI. This CDR3 contains 14 residues. CDR3 protein: CATGDSYSNQPQHF. The CDR3 bases are TGCGCCACCGGGGACAGTTATAGCAATCAGCCCCAGCATTTT.

This clone was seen a few times. This chain joins TRBV9 and TRBJ2-3; 8 bases match TRBD1. Trimming cost V 0 bases and J 8 bases; bases outside gene matches: 8. CDR3 length equals 15 residues. Germline loops: CDR1 SGDLS, CDR2 YYNGEE. The CDR3 DNA reads TGTGCCAGCAGCGTAGTCTCACAGGGGGGAGGTACGCAGTATTTT. Encoded protein: CASSVVSQGGGTQYF.

The rearrangement uses TRBV6-6 and TRBJ2-5, with 14 bases aligning to TRBD2. The CDR3 has 16 amino acids. The V gene's germline CDR1 is MNHNY and CDR2 SVGAGI (reference sequence). The trim removed 7 bases at V and 5 bases at J, leaving 9 bases unmatched. This CDR3 is CASKNPGTSGGETQYF. Written as DNA, the CDR3 is TGTGCCAGCAAAAACCCGGGGACTAGCGGGGGTGAGACCCAGTACTTC.

CDR3: CASSQEAVALGANVLTF. DNA for the CDR3: TGTGCCAGCAGCCAAGAAGCGGTGGCGTTGGGGGCCAACGTCCTGACTTTC. This chain uses TRBV4-2 with TRBJ2-6; tentatively, D is TRBD2 (5 bases). V lost 0 bases and J 4 bases, leaving 13 bases between the germline ends. CDR1 LGHNA and CDR2 YNFKEQ come from the germline V gene. This CDR3 comprises 17 residues.

This clone was detected only once. The chain combines TRBV5-4 with TRBJ1-1; a weak D match, TRBD1 (6 bases). CDR3 length: 15 amino acids. Trimming pared 3 bases from V and 0 bases from J, leaving 12 bases between. Germline V gives CDR1 SGHNT, CDR2 YYREEE (reference sequence). CDR3 DNA: TGTGCCAGCAGCTCTTGGACAGCTATGAACACTGAAGCTTTCTTT. As protein: CASSSWTAMNTEAFF.